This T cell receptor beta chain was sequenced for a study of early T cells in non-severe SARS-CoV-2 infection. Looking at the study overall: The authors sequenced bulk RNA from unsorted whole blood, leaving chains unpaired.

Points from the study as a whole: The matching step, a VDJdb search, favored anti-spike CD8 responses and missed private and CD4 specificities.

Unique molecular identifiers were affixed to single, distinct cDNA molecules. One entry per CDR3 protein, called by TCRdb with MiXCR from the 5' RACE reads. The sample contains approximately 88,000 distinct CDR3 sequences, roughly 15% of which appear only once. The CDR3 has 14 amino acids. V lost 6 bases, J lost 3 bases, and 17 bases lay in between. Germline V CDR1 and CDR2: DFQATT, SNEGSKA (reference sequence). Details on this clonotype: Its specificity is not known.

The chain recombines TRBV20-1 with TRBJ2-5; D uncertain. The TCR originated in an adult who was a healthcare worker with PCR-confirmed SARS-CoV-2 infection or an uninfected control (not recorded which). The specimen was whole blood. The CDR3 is CSATGQAEKETQYF. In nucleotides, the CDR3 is TGCAGTGCAACGGGCCAGGCGGAAAAAGAGACCCAGTACTTC.